This record looks at one T cell receptor beta chain sequence and its context. Trimming removed 0 bases at V and 8 bases at J, with 19 bases between. This CDR3 is built from 17 residues. Germline V lookup: CDR1 MGHRA, CDR2 YSYEKL. This sample is drawn from a study of T cell responses to AZD1222 COVID-19 vaccine. Produced via immunoSEQ multiplex PCR; TCRdb's table is partial and in-frame only. The sample includes 100,000 to 150,000 clones, under 95% seen only once; the top ten take about 1%. This TCR came from an adult who received the AZD1222 COVID-19 vaccine. The sequences come from peripheral blood, collected 28 days after the second AZD1222 dose. The chain links TRBV4-1 to TRBJ2-2; perhaps TRBD2 as D (7 bases). The CDR3 nucleotides read TGCGCCAGCAGCCAAGATGGGGTCGGAGCGGGACAAGGGGAGCTGTTTTTT. Its translation is CASSQDGVGAGQGELFF.